The rows below give T cell receptor beta chains drawn from one sample of a study of cytomegalovirus exposure and HLA in healthy donors. This table comes from immunoSEQ multiplex PCR, and its TCRdb copy is limited to in-frame clones, with some not included. The top ten clones hold 6.6% of a sample with about 150,000 clones, 82% of them seen once. Sequencing was carried out using PBMCs. Source of these receptors: a woman aged 45-65 years in good health and CMV-seropositive. Each CDR3 is given with its conserved first and last residue. A D gene is named only where the DNA matches it firmly. For some rows the clone size is stated as once, few or many, or as a class when expanded; others skip it.

D gene: .; clone size: .; J gene: TRBJ2-2; V gene: TRBV4-3; CDR3 protein: CASSQGLFSDTGELFF; CDR3 DNA: TGCGCCAGCAGCCAGGGCTTGTTTAGCGACACCGGGGAGCTGTTTTTT
D gene: .; clone size: .; J gene: TRBJ1-6; V gene: TRBV4-2; CDR3 protein: CASSQGRNNSPLHF; CDR3 DNA: TGTGCCAGCAGCCAAGGGAGGAACAATTCACCCCTCCACTTT
D gene: TRBD1; clone size: .; J gene: TRBJ2-5; V gene: TRBV6-5; CDR3 protein: CASSYSRGQTQYF; CDR3 DNA: TGTGCCAGCAGTTACAGTAGGGGGCAGACCCAGTACTTC
D gene: TRBD1; clone size: .; J gene: TRBJ2-3; V gene: TRBV6-1; CDR3 protein: CASSEVGTGSTDTQYF; CDR3 DNA: TGTGCCAGCAGTGAAGTCGGGACAGGGAGCACAGATACGCAGTATTTT
D gene: .; clone size: .; J gene: TRBJ1-3; V gene: TRBV2; CDR3 protein: CASSETRSGNTIYF; CDR3 DNA: TGTGCCAGCAGTGAAACGCGCTCTGGAAACACCATATATTTT
D gene: TRBD2; clone size: .; J gene: TRBJ2-1; V gene: TRBV2; CDR3 protein: CASSEAAGGLAYNEQFF; CDR3 DNA: TGTGCCAGCAGTGAAGCTGCGGGGGGCCTCGCCTACAATGAGCAGTTCTTC
D gene: TRBD1; clone size: .; J gene: TRBJ1-2; V gene: TRBV2; CDR3 protein: CASTPKGTANYGYTF; CDR3 DNA: TGTGCCAGTACCCCTAAAGGGACAGCAAACTATGGCTACACCTTC
D gene: TRBD1; clone size: .; J gene: TRBJ1-1; V gene: TRBV7-9; CDR3 protein: CASSLERTGGNTEAFF; CDR3 DNA: TGTGCCAGCAGCTTAGAGCGAACAGGGGGCAACACTGAAGCTTTCTTT
D gene: .; clone size: .; J gene: TRBJ2-1; V gene: TRBV7-9; CDR3 protein: CASSLEGQATEQFF; CDR3 DNA: TGTGCCAGCAGCTTAGAGGGGCAGGCGACTGAGCAGTTCTTC
D gene: TRBD1; clone size: .; J gene: TRBJ1-2; V gene: TRBV28; CDR3 protein: CASSLYGTGSYGYTF; CDR3 DNA: TGTGCCAGCAGTTTATACGGGACAGGCTCGTATGGCTACACCTTC
D gene: .; clone size: .; J gene: TRBJ2-4; V gene: TRBV21-1; CDR3 protein: CASSIQDRVSKNIQYF; CDR3 DNA: TGTGCCAGCAGCATCCAGGACAGGGTTTCCAAAAACATTCAGTACTTC
D gene: TRBD1; clone size: .; J gene: TRBJ1-1; V gene: TRBV9; CDR3 protein: CASSVGGTANTEAFF; CDR3 DNA: TGTGCCAGCAGCGTAGGGGGGACAGCGAACACTGAAGCTTTCTTT
D gene: TRBD1; clone size: once; J gene: TRBJ1-4; V gene: TRBV5-1; CDR3 protein: CASSLGSTGGNEKLFF; CDR3 DNA: TGCGCCAGCAGCTTGGGGTCCACAGGGGGCAACGAAAAACTGTTTTTT
D gene: .; clone size: .; J gene: TRBJ1-2; V gene: TRBV30; CDR3 protein: CAWSLGGAVGYTF; CDR3 DNA: TGTGCCTGGAGCCTCGGCGGGGCGGTTGGCTACACCTTC
D gene: .; clone size: once; J gene: TRBJ2-1; V gene: TRBV2; CDR3 protein: CASSGRGSYNEQFF; CDR3 DNA: TGTGCCAGCAGTGGTCGCGGGTCCTACAATGAGCAGTTCTTC
D gene: .; clone size: few; J gene: TRBJ2-3; V gene: TRBV5-1; CDR3 protein: CASSFQGSLSAADTQYF; CDR3 DNA: TGCGCCAGCAGCTTTCAGGGGTCGCTCTCGGCGGCAGATACGCAGTATTTT
D gene: .; clone size: few; J gene: TRBJ1-4; V gene: TRBV5-1; CDR3 protein: CASSLAGESEKLFF; CDR3 DNA: TGCGCCAGCAGCTTGGCCGGAGAAAGTGAAAAACTGTTTTTT
D gene: TRBD2; clone size: .; J gene: TRBJ2-4; V gene: TRBV6-1; CDR3 protein: CASRPQGGVGIQYF; CDR3 DNA: TGTGCCAGCAGGCCTCAGGGAGGGGTAGGCATTCAGTACTTC
D gene: TRBD1; clone size: few; J gene: TRBJ1-6; V gene: TRBV5-4; CDR3 protein: CASSFKTGEGSPLHF; CDR3 DNA: TGTGCCAGCAGCTTTAAGACAGGGGAAGGTTCACCCCTCCACTTT
D gene: .; clone size: .; J gene: TRBJ1-6; V gene: TRBV30; CDR3 protein: CAWSVRRQESLHF; CDR3 DNA: TGTGCCTGGAGTGTACGGAGACAGGAATCCCTCCACTTT
D gene: TRBD1; clone size: few; J gene: TRBJ1-1; V gene: TRBV28; CDR3 protein: CASSLGQGEAFF; CDR3 DNA: TGTGCCAGCAGTCTAGGACAGGGAGAAGCTTTCTTT
D gene: TRBD2; clone size: .; J gene: TRBJ2-1; V gene: TRBV13; CDR3 protein: CASSLRDLLAGDEQFF; CDR3 DNA: TGTGCCAGCAGCCTCCGCGACCTACTAGCGGGGGATGAGCAGTTCTTC
D gene: TRBD1; clone size: .; J gene: TRBJ2-2; V gene: TRBV5-1; CDR3 protein: CASSLTGANTGELFF; CDR3 DNA: TGCGCCAGCAGCTTGACAGGGGCGAACACCGGGGAGCTGTTTTTT
D gene: .; clone size: once; J gene: TRBJ1-1; V gene: TRBV19; CDR3 protein: CASSIDHNPGTEAFF; CDR3 DNA: TGTGCCAGTAGTATAGATCACAATCCGGGCACTGAAGCTTTCTTT
D gene: .; clone size: .; J gene: TRBJ2-1; V gene: TRBV7-2; CDR3 protein: CASSLGGASSYNEQFF; CDR3 DNA: TGTGCCAGCAGCTTAGGCGGCGCCAGCTCCTACAATGAGCAGTTCTTC
D gene: TRBD1; clone size: .; J gene: TRBJ1-5; V gene: TRBV5-6; CDR3 protein: CASSLGGRGIENQPQHF; CDR3 DNA: TGTGCCAGCAGCTTGGGTGGCAGGGGGATCGAGAATCAGCCCCAGCATTTT
D gene: .; clone size: .; J gene: TRBJ2-1; V gene: TRBV14; CDR3 protein: CASSQVLVGEQFF; CDR3 DNA: TGTGCCAGCAGCCAAGTGCTTGTCGGGGAGCAGTTCTTC
D gene: .; clone size: few; J gene: TRBJ1-1; V gene: TRBV30; CDR3 protein: CAWTHGSTEAFF; CDR3 DNA: TGTGCCTGGACCCACGGGAGCACTGAAGCTTTCTTT
D gene: TRBD1; clone size: .; J gene: TRBJ1-4; V gene: TRBV2; CDR3 protein: CASWTGGANGEKLFF; CDR3 DNA: TGTGCCAGCTGGACAGGGGGCGCGAATGGTGAAAAACTGTTTTTT
D gene: .; clone size: few; J gene: TRBJ1-2; V gene: TRBV21-1; CDR3 protein: CASSKLEVGFDYGYTF; CDR3 DNA: TGTGCCAGCAGCAAACTGGAGGTGGGGTTTGACTATGGCTACACCTTC
D gene: .; clone size: once; J gene: TRBJ1-1; V gene: TRBV27; CDR3 protein: CASSSFTEAFF; CDR3 DNA: TGTGCCAGCAGTTCTTTCACTGAAGCTTTCTTT
D gene: TRBD1; clone size: .; J gene: TRBJ1-1; V gene: TRBV18; CDR3 protein: CASSPRGTGGFTEAFF; CDR3 DNA: TGTGCCAGCTCACCACGGGGGACAGGGGGCTTTACTGAAGCTTTCTTT
D gene: .; clone size: .; J gene: TRBJ2-7; V gene: TRBV5-4; CDR3 protein: CASSLDRDGYEQYF; CDR3 DNA: TGTGCCAGCAGCTTGGACAGGGACGGCTACGAGCAGTACTTC
D gene: TRBD1; clone size: few; J gene: TRBJ2-7; V gene: TRBV29-1; CDR3 protein: CSVEDPRGQGPYEQYF; CDR3 DNA: TGCAGCGTTGAAGATCCCCGAGGACAGGGACCCTACGAGCAGTACTTC
D gene: .; clone size: .; J gene: TRBJ2-7; V gene: TRBV11-2; CDR3 protein: CASSLGRAEPYEQYF; CDR3 DNA: TGTGCCAGCAGCTTAGGAAGAGCCGAACCCTACGAGCAGTACTTC
D gene: TRBD1; clone size: .; J gene: TRBJ1-2; V gene: TRBV10-3; CDR3 protein: CAISGGGAGYGYTF; CDR3 DNA: TGTGCCATCAGTGGAGGGGGCGCGGGGTATGGCTACACCTTC
D gene: TRBD2; clone size: .; J gene: TRBJ2-1; V gene: TRBV6-5; CDR3 protein: CASSRTSFNEQFF; CDR3 DNA: TGTGCCAGCAGCCGGACTAGTTTCAATGAGCAGTTCTTC
D gene: TRBD1; clone size: .; J gene: TRBJ2-3; V gene: TRBV27; CDR3 protein: CASSFLDRGDTQYF; CDR3 DNA: TGTGCCAGCAGTTTCCTGGACAGGGGGGATACGCAGTATTTT
D gene: .; clone size: .; J gene: TRBJ1-5; V gene: TRBV6-6; CDR3 protein: CASLRGGGAQPQHF; CDR3 DNA: TGTGCCAGCCTTAGGGGAGGAGGGGCTCAGCCCCAGCATTTT
D gene: .; clone size: .; J gene: TRBJ2-1; V gene: TRBV27; CDR3 protein: CASSLGAYNEQFF; CDR3 DNA: TGTGCCAGCAGTTTAGGAGCATACAATGAGCAGTTCTTC
D gene: .; clone size: .; J gene: TRBJ2-7; V gene: TRBV6-1; CDR3 protein: CASSEGGLSYEQYF; CDR3 DNA: TGTGCCAGCAGTGAAGGGGGGCTGTCCTACGAGCAGTACTTC
D gene: TRBD2; clone size: .; J gene: TRBJ2-1; V gene: TRBV5-8; CDR3 protein: CASSLGTSGRSSYNEQFF; CDR3 DNA: TGTGCCAGCAGCCTCGGGACTAGCGGGAGGAGCTCCTACAATGAGCAGTTCTTC
D gene: .; clone size: .; J gene: TRBJ1-2; V gene: TRBV7-2; CDR3 protein: CASSFFGRINYGYTF; CDR3 DNA: TGTGCCAGCAGCTTTTTTGGGAGGATTAACTATGGCTACACCTTC
D gene: .; clone size: .; J gene: TRBJ1-4; V gene: TRBV7-9; CDR3 protein: CASSPRATNEKLFF; CDR3 DNA: TGTGCCAGCAGCCCCAGGGCTACTAATGAAAAACTGTTTTTT
D gene: .; clone size: .; J gene: TRBJ1-5; V gene: TRBV27; CDR3 protein: CASSPRRGSYQPQHF; CDR3 DNA: TGTGCCAGCAGCCCCAGGCGGGGGTCATATCAGCCCCAGCATTTT
D gene: .; clone size: .; J gene: TRBJ2-2; V gene: TRBV5-6; CDR3 protein: CASSFEVANTGELFF; CDR3 DNA: TGTGCCAGCAGCTTCGAGGTAGCGAACACCGGGGAGCTGTTTTTT
D gene: .; clone size: few; J gene: TRBJ1-1; V gene: TRBV7-9; CDR3 protein: CASSLTRDTTEAFF; CDR3 DNA: TGTGCCAGCAGCCTAACCCGGGACACCACTGAAGCTTTCTTT